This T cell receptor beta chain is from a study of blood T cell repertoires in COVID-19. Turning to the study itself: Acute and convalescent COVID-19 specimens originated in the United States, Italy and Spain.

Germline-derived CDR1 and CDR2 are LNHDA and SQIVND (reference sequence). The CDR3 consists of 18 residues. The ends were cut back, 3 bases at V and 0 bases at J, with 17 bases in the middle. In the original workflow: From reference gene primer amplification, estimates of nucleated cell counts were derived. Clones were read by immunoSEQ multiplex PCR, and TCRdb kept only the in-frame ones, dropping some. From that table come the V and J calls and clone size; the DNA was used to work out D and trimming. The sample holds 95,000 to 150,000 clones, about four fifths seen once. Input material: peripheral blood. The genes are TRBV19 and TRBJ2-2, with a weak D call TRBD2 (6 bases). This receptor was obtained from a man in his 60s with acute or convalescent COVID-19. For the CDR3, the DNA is TGTGCCAGTAGTATTCCCATTCCCGCGGGGACGAACACCGGGGAGCTGTTTTTT. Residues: CASSIPIPAGTNTGELFF.